This T cell receptor (beta chain) was identified during a study of cytotoxic CD8 clonotypes in ibrutinib-treated CLL. Overall study: Response samples followed a median 12 months of treatment, range 6 to 36. Study results and limitations: Stable or contracted on treatment, public clonotypes were also uncommon.

The method was immunoSEQ multiplex PCR; TCRdb's version includes in-frame clones alone and lacks a portion of them. The data contain some 19,000 clones, roughly 80% of them singletons. The ends were cut back, 2 bases at V and 4 bases at J, with 5 bases in the middle. Per germline, CDR1 SGHTA and CDR2 FQGNSA. This CDR3 is built from 12 residues. Of note for this clone: What it binds is not known.

The sequenced sample was PBMCs, obtained before ibrutinib treatment. This receptor was obtained from a human donor with chronic lymphocytic leukemia. This chain connects TRBV7-2 to TRBJ2-5, with D unclear. The CDR3 nucleotides read TGTGCCAGCAGCTTAAGTACAGAGACCCAGTACTTC. This sequence encodes CASSLSTETQYF.